This T cell receptor beta chain was profiled in a study of tumor-infiltrating lymphocytes in primary liver carcinoma. The input was about 490 ng total RNA; TCR beta cDNA was made from it with a constant-region primer. A slightly modified ARM-PCR protocol with three nested multiplex PCR rounds produced these TCR beta libraries. Each of the first two PCR rounds ran approximately 10 cycles with TRBV1-TRBV30 forward and C-beta reverse primers. TCRdb recomputed calls from the multiplex PCR reads with MiXCR, one row per CDR3 protein. The sample gives more than 20,000 distinct CDR3 sequences, 70% to 90% of which show up once; about 40% is in the top ten. Unsorted bulk tissue, roughly 20-33 mg of it, served as the source for co-extraction of RNA and DNA. Of note for this clonotype: Its antigen is not identified.

General observations from the study: Tumors had a significantly higher top-250-clone fraction than blood (p = 0.039).

Germline V gene lookup returns CDR1 SGHAT and CDR2 FQNNGV. V dropped 3 bases and J dropped 11 bases, with 22 bases sitting between them. The CDR3 loop spans 15 amino acids. Specimen: liver tumor tissue from sampling region 2. Subset defined: tumor region T2, inferior pole. The receptor's source is a woman in her twenties or thirties with primary liver carcinoma and hepatitis B virus infection. The V call is TRBV11-2, the J call TRBJ2-5; no firm D call. The CDR3 spells CASSFLTTAAEIQYF. For the CDR3, the DNA is TGTGCCAGCAGCTTTTTGACGACGGCCGCTGAGATTCAGTACTTC. The whole variable domain, filled in from reference TRBV11-2 and TRBJ2-5, reads EAGVAQSPRYKIIEKRQSVAFWCNPISGHATLYWYQQILGQGPKLLIQFQNNGVVDDSQLPKDRFSAERLKGVDSTLKIQPAKLEDSAVYLCASSFLTTAAEIQYFGPGTRLLVL.